This entry describes one T cell receptor (beta chain). What it binds is unknown. Terminally differentiated effector memory CD45RA+ cells were excluded from the naive CD8 cells, which were CD45RO-negative and positively selected for CCR7. Per the study methods: Filtering was not the same, since immunoSEQ gave junction-only sequences without quality scores. Sequencing used immunoSEQ multiplex PCR; TCRdb keeps in-frame clones, though not all of them. V and J calls and clone size follow that table, whereas D and trimming were derived from the DNA. The sample carries around 1,900,000 clones, 85% to 95% recorded once. The data stem from a study of shared clonotypes between healthy human individuals. Between the trimmed V and J ends, which lost 5 bases and 2 bases, there was a span of 13 bases. The CDR3 consists of 14 residues. Germline CDR1 and CDR2: MNHEY and SVGAGI. Broader study findings: Rarefaction gave evidence that sorted-subset sequencing remained incomplete despite large depth. The low donor count limited represented genetic and exposure-history diversity.

This sequence originates from a man between 18 and 35 years old in good health. Some clones in this sample may be carry-over from other donors' samples. The sequencing input was naive CD8+ T cells from PBMCs. This chain uses TRBV6-5 with TRBJ2-7; tentatively, D is TRBD2 (6 bases). In nucleotides, the CDR3 is TGTGCCAGCAGTCCAGTCGGGGGAACCTACGAGCAGTACTTC. Encoded protein: CASSPVGGTYEQYF.